A single sample is the source of the 26 T cell receptor beta chains below, sequenced in a study of shared clonotypes between healthy human individuals. Profiled with immunoSEQ multiplex PCR; TCRdb holds only in-frame clones, not every one. The sample yields hundreds of thousands of clones, approximately 74% seen once. Specimen: memory CD4+ T cells sorted from blood. Regarding subset: CD45RA-negative fraction. Receptors were obtained from a woman in her twenties or thirties in good health.

There are a few counts of this clone. The chain carries TRBV16 and TRBJ1-2, with TRBD1 identical over 7 bases. V gave up 4 bases and J gave up 9 bases; unmatched junction bases: 5. The CDR3 is made up of 12 amino acids. Per germline, CDR1 KGHSY and CDR2 FQNENV. CDR3 nucleotides: TGTGCCAGCAGCCGCCCGACAGGGAGCTACACCTTC. Translation gives CASSRPTGSYTF. Together with reference TRBV16 and TRBJ1-2, the CDR3 gives the full variable domain: GEEVAQTPKHLVRGEGQKAKLYCAPIKGHSYVFWYQQVLKNEFKFLISFQNENVFDETGMPKERFSAKCLPNSPCSLEIQATKLEDSAVYFCASSRPTGSYTFGSGTRLTVV.

The chain employs TRBV5-6 and TRBJ2-1; D possibly corresponds to TRBD2 (6 bases). The germline V and J ends were trimmed by 1 base and 9 bases, with 23 bases remaining between them. Germline V CDR1 and CDR2: SGHDT, YYEEEE. This CDR3 region has 17 residues. DNA of the CDR3: TGTGCCAGCAGCTTGATCTTGCTCGGGGGAGGAAGTAGTGAGCAGTTCTTC. Translated: CASSLILLGGGSSEQFF.

This clone was seen once. The DNA of the CDR3 is TGTGCCAGCAGTTTAAATTCGGACACTGAAGCTTTCTTT. It encodes CASSLNSDTEAFF. The chain joins TRBV28 to TRBJ1-1; D is unresolved. The germline V gene encodes CDR1 MDHEN and CDR2 SYDVKM. With 2 bases removed from V and 3 bases from J, the gap between germline ends came to 7 bases. The CDR3 length is 13 residues.

The chain combines TRBV9 with TRBJ2-1, with 14 positions matching TRBD2. Trimming removed 4 bases from V and 6 bases from J; junction bases left unmatched: 6. The CDR3 totals 16 residues. The germline CDR1 and CDR2 sequences are SGDLS and YYNGEE. CDR3 in DNA: TGTGCCAGCAGCCAGACCGGGACTAGCGGGAGCAATGAGCAGTTCTTC. This sequence encodes CASSQTGTSGSNEQFF.

J is TRBJ2-5 and V is TRBV30; D gene ambiguous. Germline V lookup: CDR1 GTSNPN, CDR2 SVGIG (reference sequence). This CDR3 contains 11 residues. Trimming shortened V by 0 bases and J by 7 bases, and 6 bases separated the two germline ends. The CDR3 nucleotides read TGTGCCTGGAGTGTATCTCGGACCCAGTACTTC. Its translation: CAWSVSRTQYF.

The chain couples TRBV10-2 to TRBJ1-3; possible D gene TRBD1, 6 bases. Germline V gives CDR1 WSHSY, CDR2 SAAADI. V shed 6 bases and J shed 2 bases, with 8 bases lying between them. The CDR3 loop spans 13 amino acids. This CDR3 reads CASRGTTGNTIYF. CDR3 sequence (DNA): TGCGCCAGCAGGGGGACAACTGGAAACACCATATATTTT.

This chain uses TRBV27 with TRBJ2-3, with 7 nucleotides matching TRBD2. V shed 1 base, J shed 0 bases, and the junction held 19 bases outside the gene matches. Germline V gene sequence: CDR1 MNHEY, CDR2 SMNVEV (reference sequence). This CDR3 has 21 amino acids. CDR3 residues: CASSLFVQASGQRSSTDTQYF. CDR3 DNA: TGTGCCAGCAGTTTATTTGTACAGGCTAGCGGACAAAGATCTAGCACAGATACGCAGTATTTT.

The chain joins TRBV13 to TRBJ2-1; no definite D call. CDR1 PRHDT and CDR2 FYEKMQ come from the germline V gene (reference sequence). V gave up 7 bases and J gave up 8 bases, with 9 bases separating them. This CDR3 has 11 residues. CDR3 coding DNA: TGTGCCAGCACCCTTGTGGATGAGCAGTTCTTC. Encoded protein: CASTLVDEQFF.

The chain links TRBV29-1 to TRBJ1-1; D is undetermined. CDR3 size: 12 residues. V was shortened by 7 bases and J by 1 base, with 10 bases between the two germline ends. Germline V gene lookup returns CDR1 SQVTM and CDR2 ANQGSEA. The DNA of the CDR3 is TGCAGCGGGGCCTTGAGGAACACTGAAGCTTTCTTT. Protein product: CSGALRNTEAFF.

The genes are TRBV18 and TRBJ2-5, with a possible D match to TRBD1 (5 bases). V lost 6 bases to trimming and J lost 0 bases, with 14 bases between them. This CDR3 spans 15 amino acids. Germline values: CDR1 KGHSH, CDR2 LQKENI. CDR3 region: CASSRSTEYQETQYF. The CDR3 DNA reads TGTGCCAGCTCCCGTTCGACAGAGTACCAAGAGACCCAGTACTTC. Drawing the rest from reference TRBV18 and TRBJ2-5, the complete variable domain is NAGVMQNPRHLVRRRGQEARLRCSPMKGHSHVYWYRQLPEEGLKFMVYLQKENIIDESGMPKERFSAEFPKEGPSILRIQQVVRGDSAAYFCASSRSTEYQETQYFGPGTRLLVL.

The chain recombines TRBV6-6 with TRBJ1-1; D gene ambiguous. The CDR3 has 12 residues. Germline CDR1 is MNHNY and CDR2 is SVGAGI (reference sequence). With 5 bases removed from V and 3 bases from J, the gap between germline ends came to 7 bases. The CDR3 loop reads CASSTTDTEAFF. Written as DNA, the CDR3 is TGTGCCAGCAGTACCACGGACACTGAAGCTTTCTTT.

This chain joins TRBV29-1 and TRBJ1-1, with TRBD1 identical over 8 bases. The CDR3 runs to 11 residues. V lost 7 bases and J lost 10; bases outside the gene matches: 8. Germline-derived CDR1 and CDR2 are SQVTM and ANQGSEA. The CDR3 loop reads CSGGQERGAFF. The CDR3 DNA sequence: TGCAGCGGGGGACAGGAGAGGGGAGCTTTCTTT. Full variable domain (rest looked up from reference TRBV29-1 and TRBJ1-1): SAVISQKPSRDICQRGTSLTIQCQVDSQVTMMFWYRQQPGQSLTLIATANQGSEATYESGFVIDKFPISRPNLTFSTLTVSNMSPEDSSIYLCSGGQERGAFFGQGTRLTVV.

CDR3 region: CSVAEATSTDTQYF. CDR3 coding DNA: TGCAGCGTTGCGGAGGCCACTAGCACAGATACGCAGTATTTT. This chain uses TRBV29-1 with TRBJ2-3, with D possibly matching TRBD2 (5 bases). Per germline, CDR1 SQVTM and CDR2 ANQGSEA. This CDR3 has 14 residues. V dropped 4 bases and J dropped 0 bases, with 11 bases sitting between them.

The table lists this clone with a few counts. This chain connects TRBV9 to TRBJ2-2; D possibly corresponds to TRBD2 (5 bases). Germline loops: CDR1 SGDLS, CDR2 YYNGEE. V was cut by 5 bases and J by 4 bases, with 12 bases left in between. CDR3 length equals 14 residues. Written as DNA, the CDR3 is TGTGCCAGCAGGAGGGATCTCAGCACCGGGGAGCTGTTTTTT. This sequence encodes CASRRDLSTGELFF. The full variable domain, its missing parts supplied by reference TRBV9 and TRBJ2-2, is DSGVTQTPKHLITATGQRVTLRCSPRSGDLSVYWYQQSLDQGLQFLIQYYNGEERAKGNILERFSAQQFPDLHSELNLSSLELGDSALYFCASRRDLSTGELFFGEGSRLTVL.

The V and J genes are TRBV19 and TRBJ1-5, with 10 positions matching TRBD1. This CDR3 comprises 15 residues. The V and J ends lost 4 bases and 4 bases, in that order; junction bases with no gene match: 4. Germline V CDR1 and CDR2: LNHDA, SQIVND (reference sequence). The CDR3 coding sequence is TGTGCCAGTAGTAGGGGACAGGGGACGAATCAGCCCCAGCATTTT. It encodes CASSRGQGTNQPQHF.

The chain uses TRBV25-1 and TRBJ1-2; D is unresolved. This CDR3 has 13 amino acids. The germline CDR1 and CDR2 sequences are MGHDK and SYGVNS. Trimming took off 5 bases at V and 6 bases at J, with 13 bases between the two ends. The chain's CDR3 is CASSLLRADGYTF. The CDR3 bases are TGTGCCAGCAGTTTACTACGAGCTGATGGCTACACCTTC.

This CDR3 reads CASTPRVAGGSVYNEQFF. Written as DNA, the CDR3 is TGTGCCAGCACTCCGCGCGTGGCGGGAGGGTCAGTCTACAATGAGCAGTTCTTC. This sequence joins TRBV28 and TRBJ2-1, with 9 bases lining up with TRBD2. The CDR3 runs 18 residues. CDR1 is MDHEN and CDR2 is SYDVKM in the germline V gene. Unmatched junction bases numbered 16, after V lost 7 bases and J lost 3 bases.

Only one count was recorded for this clone. V and J are TRBV6-6 and TRBJ1-2, with D tentatively TRBD1 (5 bases). The germline V and J ends were trimmed by 5 bases and 8 bases, with 21 bases remaining between them. The CDR3 sequence is 15 residues long. Germline values: CDR1 MNHNY, CDR2 SVGAGI (reference sequence). The CDR3 protein is CASSPGGGSIGGYTF. As DNA, the CDR3 is TGTGCCAGCAGTCCCGGGGGGGGAAGTATTGGCGGCTACACCTTC.

V and J are TRBV5-1 and TRBJ2-7, with D possibly TRBD2 on 5 matching bases. With 4 bases removed from V and 5 bases from J, the gap between germline ends came to 10 bases. This CDR3 spans 12 amino acids. Germline lookup yields CDR1 SGHRS and CDR2 YFSETQ. The DNA for the CDR3 is TGCGCCAGCAGCAGAGGGAGTGACGAGCAGTACTTC. Amino acids: CASSRGSDEQYF.

The chain uses TRBV28 and TRBJ1-1; TRBD1 might be the D (6 bases). Trimming took off 8 bases at V and 3 bases at J, with 19 bases between the two ends. Germline-derived CDR1 and CDR2 are MDHEN and SYDVKM. This CDR3 has 15 amino acids. The CDR3 reads CASLTEGGSDTEAFF. In DNA, the CDR3 is TGTGCCAGCCTTACTGAGGGGGGGTCGGACACTGAAGCTTTCTTT.

There are a few counts of this clone. The CDR3 protein is CAWKTGTRSGEQFF. The CDR3 DNA reads as TGTGCCTGGAAAACCGGGACACGGTCAGGAGAGCAGTTCTTC. The V call is TRBV30, the J call TRBJ2-1, with D possibly TRBD1 on 6 matching bases. The CDR3 runs to 14 residues. Germline V gene data show CDR1 as GTSNPN and CDR2 as SVGIG (reference sequence). V lost 4 bases and J lost 10, with 20 bases in between.

Remarks on this clone: Different DNA sequences within this sample yield the same CDR3. The rearrangement uses TRBV5-1 and TRBJ2-3; 8 positions agree with TRBD1. CDR1 and CDR2 from the germline V gene are SGHRS and YFSETQ. The CDR3 totals 14 residues. Unmatched junction bases numbered 2, after V lost 4 bases and J lost 1 base. CDR3 nucleotides: TGCGCCAGCAGCCCACAGGGGGGCACAGATACGCAGTATTTT. This sequence encodes CASSPQGGTDTQYF. The variable domain in full, with the rest retrieved from reference TRBV5-1 and TRBJ2-3, is KAGVTQTPRYLIKTRGQQVTLSCSPISGHRSVSWYQQTPGQGLQFLFEYFSETQRNKGNFPGRFSGRQFSNSRSEMNVSTLELGDSALYLCASSPQGGTDTQYFGPGTRLTVL.

With regard to this clone: This clone may be a read error of a much larger clone one base away. The same CDR3 also results from other DNA sequences found in this sample. The rearrangement links TRBV5-1 to TRBJ2-1; 8 bases fit TRBD1. Trimming took 4 bases from V and 0 from J; bases not matched to a gene: 3. The germline CDR1 and CDR2 sequences are SGHRS and YFSETQ. The CDR3 spans 15 residues. The CDR3 loop reads CASSPDRGSYNEQFF. The CDR3 nucleotides read TGCGCCAGCAGCCCTGACAGGGGCTCCTACAATGAGCAGTTCTTC.

This clone was observed many times. The chain links TRBV27 to TRBJ1-2; D is uncertain. Per germline, CDR1 MNHEY and CDR2 SMNVEV (reference sequence). With 5 bases removed from V and 5 bases from J, the gap between germline ends came to 21 bases. The CDR3 extends over 16 amino acids. The CDR3 loop reads CASSPGWVLPSYGYTF. The DNA of the CDR3 is TGTGCCAGCAGTCCCGGTTGGGTCCTTCCCTCTTATGGCTACACCTTC.

V usage is TRBV9 and J usage is TRBJ2-1; D not resolved. V was cut by 2 bases and J by 5 bases, with 8 bases left in between. The CDR3 is made up of 13 amino acids. The V gene's germline CDR1 is SGDLS and CDR2 YYNGEE. This CDR3 reads CASSVLGNNEQFF. The CDR3 DNA reads TGTGCCAGCAGCGTGTTGGGGAACAATGAGCAGTTCTTC.

V usage is TRBV30 and J usage is TRBJ1-1; D ambiguous. V shed 2 bases and J shed 1 base, with 11 bases lying between them. CDR1 and CDR2 (germline): GTSNPN, SVGIG (reference sequence). The CDR3 contains 14 residues. The CDR3 DNA sequence: TGTGCCTGGAGTTTTGAGCTAAGGAACACTGAAGCTTTCTTT. This codes for CAWSFELRNTEAFF.